The sequence of this T cell receptor beta chain was determined in a study of human T cells and chemical hapten exposure. Study-level information: Alopecia areata, totalis or universalis was found in mostly female patients.

This clonotype was observed at least ten times. CDR1 SGHNT and CDR2 YYREEE come from the germline V gene (reference sequence). V shed 4 bases and J shed 3 bases, with 10 bases lying between them. This CDR3 contains 13 residues. TCRdb re-called the RACE reads with MiXCR, one entry per CDR3 protein. The data contain about 380,000 distinct CDR3 sequences, approximately 4.4% of them singletons. The time point here: patch test 1, 2 weeks after DPC sensitization. Treatment given: therapeutic diphenylcyclopropenone sensitization with weekly scalp DPC. The sequencing used whole blood, collected in connection with sensitization to the hapten diphenylcyclopropenone (DPC). The chain carries TRBV5-4 and TRBJ2-5; D remains unclear. The source of this sequence is a woman aged 45-60 years with alopecia areata. Some clones in this sample may be carry-over from other donors' samples. CDR3 protein: CASSPTPEETQYF. CDR3 sequence (DNA): TGTGCCAGCAGCCCGACACCCGAAGAGACCCAGTACTTC. The variable domain in full, completed from reference TRBV5-4 and TRBJ2-5, reads ETGVTQSPTHLIKTRGQQVTLRCSSQSGHNTVSWYQQALGQGPQFIFQYYREEENGRGNFPPRFSGLQFPNYSSELNVNALELDDSALYLCASSPTPEETQYFGPGTRLLVL.